This entry lists 18 T cell receptor beta chains sequenced from one sample in a study of cytomegalovirus exposure and HLA in healthy donors. Primers for the PCR totalled 60 Vbeta and 13 Jbeta. The repertoire was sequenced with immunoSEQ multiplex PCR; TCRdb's copy has only in-frame clones and lacks some. Of 170,000 or so clones listed, 75% to 90% are singletons. The specimen sequenced was PBMCs. The receptor set was obtained from a boy between 5 and 17 years old in good health and CMV-seronegative.

The chain joins TRBV5-6 to TRBJ1-2; TRBD1 might be the D (5 bases). CDR3 size: 13 residues. The V end lost 1 base, the J end lost 4 bases, and 8 bases lay between the germline ends. Looked up from germline, CDR1 is SGHDT and CDR2 is YYEEEE. The CDR3 sequence is CASSLNQGYGYTF. The CDR3 DNA sequence: TGTGCCAGCAGCTTGAACCAGGGCTATGGCTACACCTTC.

This clone was counted a few times. Germline and junction disagree at one end, which may indicate a read error. V gene TRBV13 combines with J gene TRBJ2-7; TRBD1 agrees at 7 bases. The CDR3 is 12 residues long. Germline V gene sequence: CDR1 PRHDT, CDR2 FYEKMQ (reference sequence). The CDR3 nucleotides are TGTGCCAGCAGCCTAGGGACAGCCGAGCAGTACTTC. Translating it yields CASSLGTAEQYF. Filled out from reference TRBV13 and TRBJ2-7, the complete variable domain reads AAGVIQSPRHLIKEKRETATLKCYPIPRHDTVYWYQQGPGQDPQFLISFYEKMQSDKGSIPDRFSAQQFSDYHSELNMSSLELGDSALYFCASSLGTAEQYFGPGTRLTVT.

The gene calls are TRBV5-4 and TRBJ2-4, with D perhaps matching TRBD1 (5 bases). Trimming stripped 5 bases from V and 0 bases from J, with 15 bases between. The germline gives CDR1 SGHNT, CDR2 YYREEE (reference sequence). The CDR3 totals 16 residues. The CDR3 DNA follows: TGTGCCAGCAGTAACCCTCAGGGTCGAGCCAAAAACATTCAGTACTTC. It specifies CASSNPQGRAKNIQYF.

This rearrangement joins TRBV10-3 to TRBJ1-2, with 8 nucleotides matching TRBD1. The trim removed 3 bases at V and 4 bases at J, leaving 1 base unmatched. Germline V gene data show CDR1 as ENHRY and CDR2 as SYGVKD. CDR3 length equals 13 residues. CDR3 sequence: CAISEGQGYGYTF. The CDR3 coding sequence is TGTGCCATCAGTGAAGGACAGGGCTATGGCTACACCTTC.

V gene TRBV11-2 combines with J gene TRBJ2-3; 8 bases are shared with TRBD2. With V trimmed by 4 bases and J by 2 bases, 5 bases remained unmatched. This CDR3 is 15 amino acids long. Germline values: CDR1 SGHAT, CDR2 FQNNGV. In DNA form, the CDR3 reads TGTGCCAGCAGCTGGCGGGGGGTCAACACAGATACGCAGTATTTT. This codes for CASSWRGVNTDTQYF.

This chain links TRBV4-2 with TRBJ2-7; a weak D match, TRBD1 (6 bases). This CDR3 region has 15 residues. CDR1 is LGHNA and CDR2 is YNFKEQ in the germline V gene. V was pared by 0 bases and J by 3 bases, with 12 bases between. Written as DNA, the CDR3 is TGTGCCAGCAGCCAAGAAACAGGGCTACACTACGAGCAGTACTTC. This gives the protein CASSQETGLHYEQYF.

The V and J genes are TRBV11-2 and TRBJ2-1; 9 nucleotides match TRBD2. CDR3 size: 17 residues. Looked up from germline, CDR1 is SGHAT and CDR2 is FQNNGV. V lost 5 bases and J lost 3; bases outside the gene matches: 11. CDR3 sequence (DNA): TGTGCCAGCAGCCCTCGGGTAGCGGGGGAATTCTACAATGAGCAGTTCTTC. Protein sequence: CASSPRVAGEFYNEQFF. Full variable domain (remainder filled in from reference TRBV11-2 and TRBJ2-1): EAGVAQSPRYKIIEKRQSVAFWCNPISGHATLYWYQQILGQGPKLLIQFQNNGVVDDSQLPKDRFSAERLKGVDSTLKIQPAKLEDSAVYLCASSPRVAGEFYNEQFFGPGTRLTVL.

The gene calls are TRBV5-1 and TRBJ1-1, with 7 bases fitting TRBD1. The V and J ends lost 4 bases and 2 bases, in that order; junction bases with no gene match: 5. The CDR3 covers 14 residues. Germline-derived CDR1 and CDR2 are SGHRS and YFSETQ. Here the CDR3 reads CASSVQGSNTEAFF. As DNA, the CDR3 is TGCGCCAGCAGCGTACAGGGGTCCAACACTGAAGCTTTCTTT.

This chain uses TRBV5-1 with TRBJ2-1; tentative D call: TRBD1 (5 bases). This CDR3 has 14 amino acids. Trimming cost V 5 bases and J 5 bases, with 14 bases left between them. The germline gives CDR1 SGHRS, CDR2 YFSETQ. The CDR3, as DNA: TGCGCCAGCAGGGACACTCGAGGTGACAATGAGCAGTTCTTC. It yields the protein CASRDTRGDNEQFF.

The gene calls are TRBV15 and TRBJ1-4; 10 bases align to TRBD1. Trimming cost V 5 bases and J 0 bases; bases outside gene matches: 12. CDR1 and CDR2 from the germline V gene are LNHNV and YYDKDF (reference sequence). There are 19 residues in the CDR3. This CDR3 is CATSEETGQGTTTNEKLFF. In nucleotides, the CDR3 is TGTGCCACCAGCGAGGAGACGGGACAGGGGACGACAACTAATGAAAAACTGTTTTTT.

The V and J genes are TRBV15 and TRBJ2-3; 10 nucleotides align to TRBD1. The CDR3 sequence is 15 residues long. Germline V gives CDR1 LNHNV, CDR2 YYDKDF (reference sequence). V trimming: 1 base; J trimming: 3 bases; junction bases outside the gene matches: 1. CDR3: CATSRGDRGTDTQYF. The CDR3 DNA follows: TGTGCCACCAGCAGAGGGGACAGGGGAACAGATACGCAGTATTTT.

This clone appeared once. The chain uses TRBV7-9 and TRBJ1-1; D unresolved. The CDR3 sequence is 13 residues long. CDR1 and CDR2 (germline): SEHNR, FQNEAQ (reference sequence). V was shortened by 1 base and J by 1 base, with 4 bases between the two germline ends. The CDR3: CASSLGANTEAFF. As DNA, the CDR3 is TGTGCCAGCAGCTTAGGGGCGAACACTGAAGCTTTCTTT. The full variable domain, with the rest looked up from reference TRBV7-9 and TRBJ1-1, is DTGVSQNPRHKITKRGQNVTFRCDPISEHNRLYWYRQTLGQGPEFLTYFQNEAQLEKSRLLSDRFSAERPKGSFSTLEIQRTEQGDSAMYLCASSLGANTEAFFGQGTRLTVV.

The J gene is TRBJ1-2, the V gene TRBV6-1, with a weak D call TRBD1 (5 bases). With 3 bases removed from V and 6 bases from J, the gap between germline ends came to 17 bases. Germline CDR1 MNHNS, CDR2 SASEGT. The CDR3 has 15 amino acids. The CDR3 region is CASSEVGGRGNGYTF. In DNA, the CDR3 is TGTGCCAGCAGTGAGGTCGGAGGGAGGGGCAATGGCTACACCTTC.

V and J are TRBV18 and TRBJ2-7; tentative D call: TRBD2 (5 bases). Trimming left V 2 bases short and J 7 bases short, with 12 bases between. CDR3 size: 13 residues. CDR1 is KGHSH, CDR2 LQKENI, per germline. The CDR3: CASSPARGREQYF. As DNA, the CDR3 is TGTGCCAGCTCACCAGCCCGGGGAAGGGAGCAGTACTTC.

This rearrangement joins TRBV27 to TRBJ2-7; TRBD1 matches at 7 bases. The germline V gene has CDR1 MNHEY and CDR2 SMNVEV (reference sequence). The CDR3 totals 16 residues. V lost 0 bases and J lost 0; bases outside the gene matches: 5. The CDR3 sequence: CASSLSGDRISYEQYF. The CDR3 nucleotides read TGTGCCAGCAGTTTATCAGGGGACAGAATCTCCTACGAGCAGTACTTC.

V usage is TRBV29-1 and J usage is TRBJ2-2; D is possibly TRBD1 (5 bases). CDR1 is SQVTM and CDR2 is ANQGSEA in the germline V gene. The CDR3 loop spans 12 amino acids. Trimming stripped 5 bases from V and 6 bases from J, with 10 bases between. The CDR3 protein is CSVPGSAGELFF. CDR3 DNA: TGCAGCGTTCCAGGGTCGGCCGGGGAGCTGTTTTTT.

In this sample, this clone turned up a few times. The chain joins TRBV11-2 to TRBJ1-2, with TRBD1 identical over 8 bases. Germline V gene sequence: CDR1 SGHAT, CDR2 FQNNGV. The V gene end was trimmed by 5 bases and the J gene end by 5 bases; junction bases not matched to a gene: 1. The CDR3 spans 12 residues. CDR3 residues: CASSDRGYGYTF. The CDR3 DNA follows: TGTGCCAGCAGCGACAGGGGTTATGGCTACACCTTC.

Notes on this clone: Compared with germline, one end of the junction differs, possibly owing to a read error. The CDR3 loop is CASSISQGQPKDF. In DNA form, the CDR3 reads TGTGCCAGTAGTATTAGCCAGGGTCAACCAAAGGACTTC. The chain carries TRBV19 and TRBJ2-7, with a weak D call TRBD1 (5 bases). CDR1 is LNHDA and CDR2 is SQIVND in the germline V gene (reference sequence). The CDR3 contains 13 residues.